The clone carrying this T cell receptor (beta chain) came up a few times. Some clones are missing from TCRdb's copy, which holds only in-frame ones; the method was immunoSEQ multiplex PCR. The sample consists of over 150,000 clones, roughly 84% of them appearing once. Germline trimming cut 7 bases from V and 5 bases from J; bases unmatched to any gene: 8. Germline CDR1 and CDR2: WSHSY and SAAADI. The length of the CDR3 is 15 residues. This entry is derived from a study of blood T cell repertoires in COVID-19. The clonotype was recovered from a woman aged 60-75 years with COVID-19, enrolled during active disease. The sample was peripheral blood. This rearrangement joins TRBV10-2 to TRBJ1-6; 7 bases map to TRBD1. In nucleotides, the CDR3 is TGCGCCAGCACAAACAGGGGTGGCGATAATTCACCCCTCCACTTT. Protein: CASTNRGGDNSPLHF.